The 5 T cell receptor beta chains below were found in one sample sequenced in a study of radiotherapy plus CTLA-4 blockade in lung cancer. The assay was immunoSEQ multiplex PCR, and TCRdb's table has in-frame clones only and misses some. Of some 110,000 clones detected, 81% appear once; the ten largest clones hold about 3.3%. Sequencing used peripheral blood, obtained from a patient treated with radiotherapy plus ipilimumab. These receptors were obtained from a human donor with non-small cell lung cancer that progressed on radiotherapy plus ipilimumab. Some clones in this sample may be carry-over from other donors' samples.

The genes are TRBV2 and TRBJ2-2; TRBD1 matches 7 bases. The CDR3 is 14 residues long. CDR1 and CDR2 (germline): SNHLY, FYNNEI. The junction had 3 bases not matched to a gene; V was cut back by 6 bases and J by 2 bases. The CDR3 loop is CASSRDRNTGELFF. In nucleotides, the CDR3 is TGTGCCAGCAGCCGGGACAGAAACACCGGGGAGCTGTTTTTT.

The chain couples TRBV9 to TRBJ1-2, with 9 bases lining up with TRBD1. CDR1 and CDR2 from the germline V gene are SGDLS and YYNGEE. This CDR3 is 16 amino acids long. J lost 3 bases, V lost 3 bases, and 9 bases had no gene match. The CDR3 DNA sequence: TGTGCCAGCAGCGGCCGGGGGGACAGGGACGACTATGGCTACACCTTC. Residues: CASSGRGDRDDYGYTF.

This clone appeared a single time. V gene TRBV6-5 combines with J gene TRBJ2-1; perhaps TRBD1 as D (5 bases). The CDR3 runs 13 residues. The germline V gene has CDR1 MNHEY and CDR2 SVGAGI. Trimming stripped 2 bases from V and 7 bases from J, with 9 bases between. This chain's CDR3 is CASSYPGMNEQFF. The CDR3 DNA reads TGTGCCAGCAGTTACCCAGGGATGAATGAGCAGTTCTTC.

This clone was observed a single time. This chain connects TRBV7-2 to TRBJ1-5; no firm D call. With 1 base removed from V and 5 bases from J, the gap between germline ends came to 6 bases. Germline CDR1 SGHTA, CDR2 FQGNSA. The length of the CDR3 is 13 residues. CDR3 bases: TGTGCCAGCAGCTTAGAAGTGGATCAGCCCCAGCATTTT. Translated, it gives CASSLEVDQPQHF.

This sequence joins TRBV6-5 and TRBJ1-1; 7 nucleotides agree with TRBD1. The length of the CDR3 is 13 residues. The germline CDR1 and CDR2 sequences are MNHEY and SVGAGI. V lost 6 bases, J lost 3 bases, and 4 bases stayed unmatched. The CDR3 bases are TGTGCCAGCAGATATACAGGGGACACTGAAGCTTTCTTT. This gives the protein CASRYTGDTEAFF.